This T cell receptor (beta chain) was sequenced in a study of early T cells in non-severe SARS-CoV-2 infection. In the study overall: Sequencing of bulk RNA from unsorted whole blood was done, without chain pairing.

This clonotype was found many times. No antigen is known for it. The study, taken as a whole, reports: Lookups in VDJdb leaned toward anti-spike CD8 responses and missed private and CD4 specificities.

Unique molecular identifiers were affixed to single, distinct cDNA molecules. One entry per CDR3 protein, called by TCRdb with MiXCR from the 5' RACE reads. Here the sample spans under 35,000 distinct CDR3 sequences, approximately 4.6% being singletons. Per germline, CDR1 MNHEY and CDR2 SMNVEV (reference sequence). Between the trimmed V and J ends, which lost 3 bases and 4 bases, there was a span of 12 bases. The CDR3 is 14 amino acids. The specimen was whole blood. This TCR came from an adult who was a healthcare worker with PCR-confirmed SARS-CoV-2 infection or an uninfected control (not recorded which). The chain employs TRBV27 and TRBJ1-2; D may be TRBD1 (5 bases). The CDR3 region is CASSFDRGFYGYTF. The CDR3 region has the DNA TGTGCCAGCAGTTTTGACCGGGGGTTCTATGGCTACACCTTC.